This T cell receptor beta chain was found in a study of post-analysis software for immune sequencing data. On the study more broadly: Relapsing-remitting, secondary progressive and progressive-relapsing multiple sclerosis courses were included. Study results and limitations: The study found significantly lower normalized Chao1 diversity in multiple sclerosis patients than in controls. TRBV segments more frequent in patients than in controls numbered several and included TRBV5-6, TRBV5-1 and TRBV20-1.

As regards this clonotype: Its antigen is unknown.

TCR beta cDNA libraries included unique molecular identifiers. Hundreds of thousands of cDNA molecules were obtained from approximately 0.91 to 9.4 million T cells. TCRdb called the PCR reads again in MiXCR, with one record for every CDR3 protein. The table lists around 710,000 distinct CDR3 sequences, 46% of them singletons. Germline V gene lookup returns CDR1 SGHRS and CDR2 YFSETQ. J lost 7 bases, V lost 0 bases, and 4 bases had no gene match. CDR3 length: 15 amino acids. The sequenced sample consisted of blood. V gene TRBV5-1 combines with J gene TRBJ2-1, with 10 bases aligning to TRBD2. This TCR was sampled from a girl under 18 with multiple sclerosis. The CDR3 DNA is TGCGCCAGCAGCTTGGGAGCGGGAGGGCCGAATGAGCAGTTCTTC. This sequence encodes CASSLGAGGPNEQFF.